This T cell receptor beta chain was sequenced during a study of regulatory T cells in long-lasting Graves disease (dated by TCRdb to 2020 to 2023). Looking at the study overall: Persistent Graves' disease was defined as persistently positive TSH receptor autoantibodies together with antithyroid drug treatment for over 5 years. Persistent Graves' disease patients were compared with newly diagnosed Graves' disease patients by peripheral blood TCR sequencing and RNA sequencing. The study took place in China and was registered as a clinical trial. A total of about 33 samples underwent TCR sequencing, from about 13 patients with persistent Graves' disease and about 20 patients with newly diagnosed Graves' disease. Persistent Graves' disease patients in the clinical cohort had taken antithyroid drugs for approximately 10 years on average. The paper's findings and limits, for the study overall: The authors noted that the small sample size was a limitation that may lower accuracy. Sequencing and analysis were restricted to the TCR beta chain. Persistent patients shared more public clonotypes among themselves (2,741) than newly diagnosed patients did (roughly 910). TRBV28, TRBJ1-2 and TRBJ2-5 were preferentially used in persistent disease, while TRBV20-1 and TRBJ2-1 were favored in newly diagnosed disease. Lower TCR Shannon entropy and fewer highly expanded clones were observed in persistent Graves' disease patients than in newly diagnosed patients, which suggested clonal expansion. Only peripheral blood was studied, because thyroid tissue, the primary lesion, was inaccessible.

Library generation was performed with multiplex PCR. The sequencer was an Illumina HiSeq 4000. iRepertoire HTBI primers and Arm-PCR amplification of CDR3 regions were used to construct TCR beta libraries. Before sequencing, the PCR products underwent gel purification. In the source study's methods: Gene usage analysis of CDR3 amino acid clonotypes used the 62 TRBV and 14 TRBJ segments found across samples. Filtered high-quality paired reads were merged into contigs using COPE and FqMerger. Contigs were aligned with BLAST to IMGT TRBV, TRBD and TRBJ reference genes, and CDR3 was defined per IMGT. Any clonotype with a frequency above 0.1% was classified as a highly expanded clone. Repertoire diversity was measured by Shannon entropy, and V-J evenness by the Gini coefficient. Clonotypes shared by more than one individual were considered public. TCRdb itself trimmed the public reads at Q25 with fastp, ran MiXCR and retained productive beta chains. Records with the same CDR3 protein are collapsed into one entry carrying the most frequent genes and DNA. These V and J calls rely on TCRdb rather than the paper's analysis. In this sample the table shows over 650,000 distinct CDR3 sequences, around 30% of which occur a single time. Of the sample, roughly 40% falls within the top ten clones.

The intended sense of this specimen's time point label: persistent/refractory GD, antithyroid drugs over 5 years with positive TRAb. For both TCR sequencing and RNA sequencing, RNA was extracted from PBMCs in TRIzol. Graves' disease was diagnosed according to American Thyroid Association guidelines. Patients for the study were recruited at an endocrinology department in Xi'an, China. Each patient gave 7.5 to 10 milliliters of peripheral blood, collected in an EDTA anticoagulant tube. Ficoll Paque Plus density gradient separation was used to isolate PBMCs, and no further T cell sorting was performed. RNA quality was checked with an Agilent 2100 Bioanalyzer and agarose gel, and concentration with a NanoDrop 2000. Points on this clonotype: Its antigen specificity is not known. No much larger clone is present one base from it, and per-base qualities are unavailable.

Including the terminal cysteine and phenylalanine, the CDR3 comprises 14 residues. Only CDR3 DNA remains: 42 bases, in frame from the first base. From a lookup of the germline V gene, CDR1 and CDR2 are MNHNS and SASEGT. Compared with germline, V lacks 7 bases and J lacks 4 bases; bases without a gene match: 4. The receptor comes from a female donor with Graves disease. The sequence joins TRBV6-1 to TRBJ2-3; 11 central nucleotides agree with TRBD2. Material: peripheral blood mononuclear cells (PBMCs), obtained when the disease was refractory, from a patient treated with antithyroid drugs. The sequenced DNA is TGTGCCAGCACACTAGCGGGAGCGGCAGATACGCAGTATTTT. It translates as CASTLAGAADTQYF.